The 13 T cell receptor beta chains reported below all come from one sample, sequenced in a study of blood T cell repertoires in COVID-19. Data came from immunoSEQ multiplex PCR; TCRdb stores just in-frame clones and leaves some out. The profile covers fewer than 350,000 clones, with nearly 90% appearing a single time and about 1.7% taken by the ten largest. Sequencing was done on a sample of PBMCs or T cells enriched from blood (not recorded which). Receptor source: a woman aged 18-29 years with acute COVID-19.

The V call is TRBV5-8, the J call TRBJ1-4; 8 nucleotides match TRBD1. Germline assignment: CDR1 SGHTS and CDR2 YDEGEE. CDR3 length: 15 amino acids. V was clipped by 3 bases and J by 3 bases; unmatched bases: 4. The CDR3 DNA reads TGTGCCAGCAGCTCAAGGACAGGGTCTAATGAAAAACTGTTTTTT. It translates to CASSSRTGSNEKLFF.

V and J are TRBV19 and TRBJ2-2; possible D gene TRBD2, 5 bases. The V and J ends lost 6 bases and 6 bases respectively, with 17 bases between them. From germline, CDR1 is LNHDA and CDR2 SQIVND (reference sequence). The CDR3 is 15 residues long. The CDR3 sequence is CASRVPEEVAGELFF. CDR3 sequence (DNA): TGTGCCAGTAGGGTCCCCGAGGAGGTCGCCGGGGAGCTGTTTTTT.

Comment on this clone: An end of the junction differs from the germline gene, which may be a read error. The chain couples TRBV3-1 (or the pseudogene TRBV3-2) to TRBJ2-4, with 11 bases lining up with TRBD2. From germline, CDR1 is LGHDT and CDR2 YNNKEL (reference sequence). The CDR3 runs to 12 residues. CDR3 in amino acids: CASSTGLAVPDF. CDR3 nucleotides: TGTGCCAGCAGCACGGGACTAGCGGTCCCGGACTTC.

This chain uses TRBV5-1 with TRBJ2-7, with D maybe TRBD1 (5 bases). V lost 0 bases and J lost 2, with 9 bases in between. This CDR3 has 14 amino acids. Germline V gives CDR1 SGHRS, CDR2 YFSETQ. Written as DNA, the CDR3 is TGCGCCAGCAGCTTGGCCGTGGGGCCCTACGAGCAGTACTTC. This encodes CASSLAVGPYEQYF. Using reference TRBV5-1 and TRBJ2-7 for the parts outside the CDR3, the full variable domain is KAGVTQTPRYLIKTRGQQVTLSCSPISGHRSVSWYQQTPGQGLQFLFEYFSETQRNKGNFPGRFSGRQFSNSRSEMNVSTLELGDSALYLCASSLAVGPYEQYFGPGTRLTVT.

This chain links TRBV7-9 with TRBJ2-1; D is uncertain. CDR3 size: 16 residues. V gave up 5 bases and J gave up 2 bases, with 16 bases separating them. CDR1 is SEHNR, CDR2 FQNEAQ, per germline (reference sequence). The CDR3 reads CASSLDIPIPYNEQFF. The DNA for the CDR3 is TGTGCCAGCAGCCTAGACATCCCCATACCCTACAATGAGCAGTTCTTC.

The sample holds one count of this clone. The gene calls are TRBV19 and TRBJ2-4; D is possibly TRBD1 (5 bases). Per germline, CDR1 LNHDA and CDR2 SQIVND (reference sequence). This CDR3 spans 14 amino acids. Trimming removed 0 bases at V and 7 bases at J, with 10 bases between. CDR3 DNA sequence: TGTGCCAGTAGTATAGATCGGAACAGGAACATTCAGTACTTC. It specifies CASSIDRNRNIQYF. Full variable domain (remainder filled in from reference TRBV19 and TRBJ2-4): DGGITQSPKYLFRKEGQNVTLSCEQNLNHDAMYWYRQDPGQGLRLIYYSQIVNDFQKGDIAEGYSVSREKKESFPLTVTSAQKNPTAFYLCASSIDRNRNIQYFGAGTRLSVL.

The CDR3 DNA sequence: TGTGCCAGCTCCAGCGGGAGACGCGATGAGCAGTTCTTC. Translated, it gives CASSSGRRDEQFF. The chain couples TRBV7-3 to TRBJ2-1, with 8 bases identical to TRBD2. CDR3 length: 13 residues. The germline V gene has CDR1 SGHTA and CDR2 FQGTGA. J gave up 8 bases and V 8 bases, and 8 bases lay outside the gene matches.

The J gene is TRBJ1-6, the V gene TRBV7-9, with 7 nucleotides matching TRBD1. The junction had 14 bases not matched to a gene; V was cut back by 5 bases and J by 10 bases. This CDR3 has 16 residues. Germline V lookup: CDR1 SEHNR, CDR2 FQNEAQ (reference sequence). The CDR3 DNA sequence: TGTGCCAGCAGCAACCCGTTCGACAGGGTAGAATCACCCCTCCACTTT. Translated, it gives CASSNPFDRVESPLHF.

The chain carries TRBV5-1 and TRBJ1-1; D is unresolved. The V end was cut by 2 bases, the J end by 1 base, with 12 bases between. This CDR3 comprises 15 residues. The V gene's germline CDR1 is SGHRS and CDR2 YFSETQ. In DNA form, the CDR3 reads TGCGCCAGCAGCTTTACTACGGCACAGAACACTGAAGCTTTCTTT. Protein: CASSFTTAQNTEAFF.

V usage is TRBV29-1 and J usage is TRBJ1-1; TRBD1 matches at 9 bases. The V gene end was trimmed by 7 bases and the J gene end by 0 bases; junction bases not matched to a gene: 3. This CDR3 comprises 13 residues. Germline V CDR1 and CDR2: SQVTM, ANQGSEA. CDR3 sequence reads: CSAWTGVNTEAFF. The CDR3 bases are TGCAGCGCTTGGACAGGGGTGAACACTGAAGCTTTCTTT.

The rearrangement links TRBV18 to TRBJ1-1, with 7 nucleotides matching TRBD1. V was clipped by 6 bases and J by 7 bases; unmatched bases: 5. Germline CDR1 KGHSH, CDR2 LQKENI. This CDR3 is 12 amino acids long. CDR3 region: CASSPNRGEAFF. In nucleotides, the CDR3 is TGTGCCAGCTCCCCTAACAGGGGTGAAGCTTTCTTT. Looking up the rest from reference TRBV18 and TRBJ1-1 gives the full variable domain: NAGVMQNPRHLVRRRGQEARLRCSPMKGHSHVYWYRQLPEEGLKFMVYLQKENIIDESGMPKERFSAEFPKEGPSILRIQQVVRGDSAAYFCASSPNRGEAFFGQGTRLTVV.

This clone appeared a single time. The rearrangement joins TRBV9 to TRBJ1-1; D is possibly TRBD1 (6 bases). V was pared by 0 bases and J by 8 bases, with 11 bases between. The CDR3 totals 13 residues. From germline, CDR1 is SGDLS and CDR2 YYNGEE. The CDR3 loop reads CASSVDLGHEAFF. CDR3 coding DNA: TGTGCCAGCAGCGTAGATTTGGGACACGAAGCTTTCTTT.

The chain carries TRBV6-6 and TRBJ2-2; 9 bases are shared with TRBD2. Germline assignment: CDR1 MNHNY and CDR2 SVGAGI (reference sequence). Germline trimming cut 5 bases from V and 0 bases from J; bases unmatched to any gene: 10. This CDR3 is 18 amino acids long. CDR3 residues: CASSQGRTSVPNTGELFF. CDR3 nucleotide sequence: TGTGCCAGCAGTCAGGGGAGGACTAGCGTGCCGAACACCGGGGAGCTGTTTTTT.